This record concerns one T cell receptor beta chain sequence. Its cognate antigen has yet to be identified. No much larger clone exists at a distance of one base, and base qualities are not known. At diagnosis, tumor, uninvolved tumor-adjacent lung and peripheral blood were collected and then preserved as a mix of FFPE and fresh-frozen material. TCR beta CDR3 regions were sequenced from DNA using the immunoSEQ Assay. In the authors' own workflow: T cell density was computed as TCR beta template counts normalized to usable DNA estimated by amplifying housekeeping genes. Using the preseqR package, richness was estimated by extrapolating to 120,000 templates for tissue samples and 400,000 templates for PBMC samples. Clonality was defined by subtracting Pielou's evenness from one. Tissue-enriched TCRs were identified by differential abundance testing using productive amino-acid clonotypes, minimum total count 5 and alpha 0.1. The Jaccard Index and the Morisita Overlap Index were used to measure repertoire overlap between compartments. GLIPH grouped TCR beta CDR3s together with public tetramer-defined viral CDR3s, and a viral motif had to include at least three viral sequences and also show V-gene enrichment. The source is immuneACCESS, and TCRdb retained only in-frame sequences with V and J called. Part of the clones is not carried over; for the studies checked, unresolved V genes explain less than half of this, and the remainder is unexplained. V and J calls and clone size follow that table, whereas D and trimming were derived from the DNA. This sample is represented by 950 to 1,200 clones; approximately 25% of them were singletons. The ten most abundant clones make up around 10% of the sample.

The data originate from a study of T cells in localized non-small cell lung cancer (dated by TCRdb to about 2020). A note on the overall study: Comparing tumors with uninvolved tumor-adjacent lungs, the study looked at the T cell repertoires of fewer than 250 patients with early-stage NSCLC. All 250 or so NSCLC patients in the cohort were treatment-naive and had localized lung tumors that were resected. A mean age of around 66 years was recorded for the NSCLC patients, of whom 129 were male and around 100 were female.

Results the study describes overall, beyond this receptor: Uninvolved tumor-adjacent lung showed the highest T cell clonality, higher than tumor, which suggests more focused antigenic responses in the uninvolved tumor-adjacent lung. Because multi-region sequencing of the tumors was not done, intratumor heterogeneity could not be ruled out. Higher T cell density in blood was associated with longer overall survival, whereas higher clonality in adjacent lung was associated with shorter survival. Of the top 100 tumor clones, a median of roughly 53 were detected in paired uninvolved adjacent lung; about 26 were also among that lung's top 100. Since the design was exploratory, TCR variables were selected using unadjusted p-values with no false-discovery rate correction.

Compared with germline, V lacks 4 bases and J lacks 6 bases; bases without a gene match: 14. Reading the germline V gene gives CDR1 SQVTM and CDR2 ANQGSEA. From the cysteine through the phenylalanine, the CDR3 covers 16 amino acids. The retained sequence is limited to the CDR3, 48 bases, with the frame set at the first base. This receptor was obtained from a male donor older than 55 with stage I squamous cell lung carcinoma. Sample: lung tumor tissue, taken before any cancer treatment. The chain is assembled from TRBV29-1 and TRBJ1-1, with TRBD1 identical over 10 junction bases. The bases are TGCAGCGTTGGATCCCCCCTGACAGGGGGCCGTTCTGAAGCTTTCTTT. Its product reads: CSVGSPLTGGRSEAFF.